These 13 T cell receptor beta chains were all obtained from the same sample, sequenced in a study of prognosis after radiotherapy for stage I lung cancer. Multiplex PCR in two rounds served to amplify TCR beta CDR3 from genomic DNA. Round one of PCR was performed, and it used primers specific to each TRBV and TRBJ gene. From the multiplex PCR reads, TCRdb called clonotypes with MiXCR, one entry per CDR3 protein. The sample records more than 30,000 distinct CDR3 sequences, about 42% being singletons. The specimen was PBMCs, collected before or after stereotactic body radiation therapy (not recorded which). The receptors were sampled from a donor aged 50 or older with non-small cell lung cancer.

This clonotype appeared a single time. CDR3 sequence reads: CATIVWESSYNEQFF. The DNA of the CDR3 is TGTGCCACCATTGTATGGGAAAGCTCCTACAATGAGCAGTTCTTC. V and J are TRBV28 and TRBJ2-1, with D hard to call. This CDR3 region has 15 residues. The ends were cut back, 10 bases at V and 0 bases at J, with 16 bases in the middle. Germline assignment: CDR1 MDHEN and CDR2 SYDVKM.

This clonotype appeared many times. This chain connects TRBV7-9 to TRBJ1-2; possible D gene TRBD1, 5 bases. Germline loops: CDR1 SEHNR, CDR2 FQNEAQ (reference sequence). Trimming removed 6 bases at V and 1 base at J, with 9 bases between. The CDR3 runs to 13 residues. CDR3 sequence: CASSVQDNYGYTF. The CDR3 nucleotides are TGTGCCAGCAGTGTACAGGATAACTATGGCTACACCTTC.

This clonotype was recorded many times. V usage is TRBV5-1 and J usage is TRBJ1-6; D is unclear. Trimming took off 2 bases at V and 7 bases at J, with 4 bases between the two ends. The CDR3 consists of 12 residues. CDR1 SGHRS and CDR2 YFSETQ come from the germline V gene. CDR3 amino acids: CASSFGNSPLHF. The CDR3 nucleotides read TGCGCCAGCAGCTTCGGCAATTCACCCCTCCACTTT. Drawing the rest from reference TRBV5-1 and TRBJ1-6, the complete variable domain is KAGVTQTPRYLIKTRGQQVTLSCSPISGHRSVSWYQQTPGQGLQFLFEYFSETQRNKGNFPGRFSGRQFSNSRSEMNVSTLELGDSALYLCASSFGNSPLHFGNGTRLTVT.

The chain's CDR3 is CSARAKGLAGGRYNEQFF. Written as DNA, the CDR3 is TGCAGTGCTAGAGCAAAGGGACTAGCGGGGGGGAGATACAATGAGCAGTTCTTC. V is TRBV20-1 and J is TRBJ2-1; 16 bases match TRBD2. The ends lost 1 base at V and 4 bases at J; junction bases unmatched: 7. This CDR3 is built from 18 residues. Germline CDR1 and CDR2: DFQATT and SNEGSKA (reference sequence).

This clonotype was found many times. CDR3 in DNA: TGTGCCAGCAGTTCCCCCGGAGGGGCAACTAATGAAAAACTGTTTTTT. Translated: CASSSPGGATNEKLFF. The chain couples TRBV28 to TRBJ1-4; tentative D call: TRBD1 (5 bases). Germline V lookup: CDR1 MDHEN, CDR2 SYDVKM. This CDR3 contains 16 residues. Trimming took off 4 bases at V and 0 bases at J, with 12 bases between the two ends.

This clonotype was seen a single time. DNA of the CDR3: TGTGCCAGTAGTATAGGTGGGACAGGGGGCTATGAGCAGTTCTTC. This gives the protein CASSIGGTGGYEQFF. The chain is built from TRBV19 and TRBJ2-1; 12 bases line up with TRBD1. Germline lookup yields CDR1 LNHDA and CDR2 SQIVND (reference sequence). This CDR3 contains 15 residues. The junction had 3 bases not matched to a gene; V was cut back by 1 base and J by 8 bases.

As concerns this clonotype: An end of the junction differs from the germline gene, which may be a read error. This chain connects TRBV19 to TRBJ1-1, with 7 bases aligning to TRBD1. Germline loops: CDR1 LNHDA, CDR2 SQIVND (reference sequence). The CDR3 is 17 residues long. The CDR3 loop reads CASSIPSQGCLNTEAFF. The CDR3 coding sequence is TGTGCCAGTAGTATTCCCTCACAGGGGTGCTTGAATACTGAAGCTTTCTTT.

This clonotype was seen at least ten times. The J gene is TRBJ2-3, the V gene TRBV6-1; no reliable D call. Germline-derived CDR1 and CDR2 are MNHNS and SASEGT. The ends were cut back, 2 bases at V and 0 bases at J, with 9 bases in the middle. CDR3 size: 15 residues. The CDR3 protein is CASSELAQSTDTQYF. CDR3 in DNA: TGTGCCAGCAGTGAATTAGCACAGAGCACAGATACGCAGTATTTT.

Many counts were recorded for this clonotype. The V call is TRBV30, the J call TRBJ1-2; unclear D gene. The CDR3 sequence is 13 residues long. V lost 2 bases and J 6 bases, leaving 13 bases between the germline ends. Germline V gives CDR1 GTSNPN, CDR2 SVGIG (reference sequence). CDR3 sequence reads: CAWSRRSADGYTF. The CDR3 DNA sequence: TGTGCCTGGAGTCGGAGGTCAGCTGATGGCTACACCTTC. Looking up the rest from reference TRBV30 and TRBJ1-2 gives the full variable domain: SQTIHQWPATLVQPVGSPLSLECTVEGTSNPNLYWYRQAAGRGLQLLFYSVGIGQISSEVPQNLSASRPQDRQFILSSKKLLLSDSGFYLCAWSRRSADGYTFGSGTRLTVV.

There are many counts of this clonotype. The chain employs TRBV7-3 and TRBJ2-3; D gene uncertain. With 2 bases removed from V and 1 base from J, the gap between germline ends came to 10 bases. In germline, CDR1 is SGHTA, CDR2 FQGTGA. This CDR3 region has 15 residues. Written as DNA, the CDR3 is TGTGCCAGCAGCTTAGCGGCCACTCGCACAGATACGCAGTATTTT. Protein: CASSLAATRTDTQYF. The complete variable domain, with remaining parts taken from reference TRBV7-3 and TRBJ2-3, reads GAGVSQTPSNKVTEKGKYVELRCDPISGHTALYWYRQSLGQGPEFLIYFQGTGAADDSGLPNDRFFAVRPEGSVSTLKIQRTERGDSAVYLCASSLAATRTDTQYFGPGTRLTVL.

There are a few counts of this clonotype. A much larger clone differs from this one at a single base, so this may be a read error. Here the CDR3 reads CANSLSPGQNTGELFF. Here the CDR3 DNA reads TGTGCCAACAGCTTGTCCCCGGGACAGAACACCGGGGAGCTGTTTTTT. The rearrangement uses TRBV7-3 and TRBJ2-2, with D possibly TRBD1 on 6 matching bases. Per germline, CDR1 SGHTA and CDR2 FQGTGA. The CDR3 has 16 residues.

As for this clonotype: A much larger clone differs by one base, so this may be a read error. The chain is built from TRBV3-1 and TRBJ2-4; TRBD2 aligns across 7 bases. The CDR3 has 18 amino acids. In germline, CDR1 is LGHDT, CDR2 YNNKEL (reference sequence). CDR3 region: CASRQGPGLPWAKNIQYF. CDR3 DNA: TGTGCCAGCAGGCAAGGGCCGGGACTACCGTGGGCCAAAAACATTCAGTACTTC.

CDR3: CSANSPAGDMVGNEQFF. The CDR3, as DNA: TGCAGTGCGAATAGTCCGGCCGGGGACATGGTGGGCAATGAGCAGTTCTTC. The V call is TRBV20-1, the J call TRBJ2-1; D is possibly TRBD1 (6 bases). CDR1 and CDR2 from the germline V gene are DFQATT and SNEGSKA (reference sequence). This CDR3 comprises 17 residues. The V end was cut by 6 bases, the J end by 6 bases, with 27 bases between.